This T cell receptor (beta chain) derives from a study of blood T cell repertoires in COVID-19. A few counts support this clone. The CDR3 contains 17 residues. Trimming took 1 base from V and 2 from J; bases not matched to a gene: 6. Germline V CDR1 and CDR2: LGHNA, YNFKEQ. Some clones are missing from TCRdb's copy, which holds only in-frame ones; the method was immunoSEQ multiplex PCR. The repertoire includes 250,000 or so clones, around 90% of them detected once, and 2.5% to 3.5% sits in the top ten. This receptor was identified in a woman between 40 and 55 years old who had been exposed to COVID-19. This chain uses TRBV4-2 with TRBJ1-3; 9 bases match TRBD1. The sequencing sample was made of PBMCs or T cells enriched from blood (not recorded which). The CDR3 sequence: CASSQGVRQGAGNTIYF. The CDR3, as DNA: TGTGCCAGCAGCCAAGGGGTAAGACAGGGGGCTGGAAACACCATATATTTT.